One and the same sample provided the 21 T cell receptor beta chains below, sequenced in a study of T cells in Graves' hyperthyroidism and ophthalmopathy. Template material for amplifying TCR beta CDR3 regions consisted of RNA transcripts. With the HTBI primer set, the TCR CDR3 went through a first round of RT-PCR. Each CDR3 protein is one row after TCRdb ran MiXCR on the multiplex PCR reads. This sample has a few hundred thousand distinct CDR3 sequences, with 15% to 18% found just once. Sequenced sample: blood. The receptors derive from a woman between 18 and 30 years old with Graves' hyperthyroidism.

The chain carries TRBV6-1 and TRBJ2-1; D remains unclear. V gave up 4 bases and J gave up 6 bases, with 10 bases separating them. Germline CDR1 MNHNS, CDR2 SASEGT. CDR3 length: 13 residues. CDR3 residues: CASSAFPGNEQFF. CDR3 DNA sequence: TGTGCCAGCAGTGCCTTCCCCGGCAATGAGCAGTTCTTC.

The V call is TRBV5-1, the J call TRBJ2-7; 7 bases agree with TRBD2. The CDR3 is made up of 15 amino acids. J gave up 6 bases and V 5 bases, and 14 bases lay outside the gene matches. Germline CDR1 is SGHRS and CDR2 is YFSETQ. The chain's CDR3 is CASSSQTSSGSEQYF. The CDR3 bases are TGCGCCAGCAGTTCCCAGACTAGCAGCGGTTCCGAGCAGTACTTC.

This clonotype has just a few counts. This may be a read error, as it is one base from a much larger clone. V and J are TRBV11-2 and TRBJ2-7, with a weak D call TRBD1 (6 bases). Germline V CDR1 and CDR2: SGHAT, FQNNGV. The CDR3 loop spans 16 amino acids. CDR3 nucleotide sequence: TGTGCCAGCAGCACTCCGGGACACCGGATCTCCTACGAGCAGTGCTTC. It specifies CASSTPGHRISYEQCF.

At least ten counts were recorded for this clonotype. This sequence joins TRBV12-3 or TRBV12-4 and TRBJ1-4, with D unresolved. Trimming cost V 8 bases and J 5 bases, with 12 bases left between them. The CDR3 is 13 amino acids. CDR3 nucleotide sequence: TGTGCCAGCGCTGGTAATACCAATGAAAAACTGTTTTTT. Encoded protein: CASAGNTNEKLFF.

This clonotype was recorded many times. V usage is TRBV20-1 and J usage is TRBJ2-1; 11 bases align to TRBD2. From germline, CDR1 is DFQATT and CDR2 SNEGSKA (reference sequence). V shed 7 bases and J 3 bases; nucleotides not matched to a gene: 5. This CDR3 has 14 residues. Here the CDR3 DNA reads TGCAGTGGAACGGGACTAGCGGACTACAATGAGCAGTTCTTC. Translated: CSGTGLADYNEQFF.

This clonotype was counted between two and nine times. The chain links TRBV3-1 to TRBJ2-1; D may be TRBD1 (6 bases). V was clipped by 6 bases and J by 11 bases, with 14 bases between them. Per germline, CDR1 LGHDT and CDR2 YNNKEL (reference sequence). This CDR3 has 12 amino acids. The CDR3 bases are TGTGCCAGCAGTCCCCGACAGGATAAGCAGTTCTTC. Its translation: CASSPRQDKQFF.

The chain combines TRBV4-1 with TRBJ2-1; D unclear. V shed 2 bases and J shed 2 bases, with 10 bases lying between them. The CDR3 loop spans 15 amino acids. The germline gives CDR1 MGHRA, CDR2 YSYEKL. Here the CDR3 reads CASSQKAATYNEQFF. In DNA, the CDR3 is TGCGCCAGCAGCCAAAAGGCCGCTACCTACAATGAGCAGTTCTTC.

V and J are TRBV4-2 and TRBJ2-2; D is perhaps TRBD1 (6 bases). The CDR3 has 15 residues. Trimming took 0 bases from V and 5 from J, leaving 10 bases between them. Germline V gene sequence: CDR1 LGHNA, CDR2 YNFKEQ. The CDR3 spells CASSQDSQGTGELFF. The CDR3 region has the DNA TGTGCCAGCAGCCAAGACAGTCAGGGGACCGGGGAGCTGTTTTTT.

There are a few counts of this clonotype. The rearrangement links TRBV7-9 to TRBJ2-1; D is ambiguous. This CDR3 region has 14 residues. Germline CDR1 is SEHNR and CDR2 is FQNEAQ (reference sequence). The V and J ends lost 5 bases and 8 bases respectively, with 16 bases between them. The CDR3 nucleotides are TGTGCCAGCAGCGGAGTCTCTACTAAAGATGAGCAGTTCTTC. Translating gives CASSGVSTKDEQFF. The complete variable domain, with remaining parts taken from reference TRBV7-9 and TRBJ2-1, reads DTGVSQNPRHKITKRGQNVTFRCDPISEHNRLYWYRQTLGQGPEFLTYFQNEAQLEKSRLLSDRFSAERPKGSFSTLEIQRTEQGDSAMYLCASSGVSTKDEQFFGPGTRLTVL.

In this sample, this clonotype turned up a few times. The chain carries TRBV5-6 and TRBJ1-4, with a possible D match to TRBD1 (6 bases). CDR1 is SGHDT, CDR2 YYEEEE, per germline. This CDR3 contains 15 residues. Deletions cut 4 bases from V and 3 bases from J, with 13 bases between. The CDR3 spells CASSQTGTANEKLFF. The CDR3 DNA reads TGTGCCAGCAGCCAAACAGGGACGGCTAATGAAAAACTGTTTTTT.

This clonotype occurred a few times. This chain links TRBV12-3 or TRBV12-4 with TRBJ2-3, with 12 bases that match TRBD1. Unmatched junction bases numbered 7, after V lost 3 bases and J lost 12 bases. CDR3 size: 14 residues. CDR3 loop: CASSFGPGTGGQYF. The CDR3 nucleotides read TGTGCCAGCAGTTTTGGGCCCGGGACAGGGGGCCAGTATTTT.

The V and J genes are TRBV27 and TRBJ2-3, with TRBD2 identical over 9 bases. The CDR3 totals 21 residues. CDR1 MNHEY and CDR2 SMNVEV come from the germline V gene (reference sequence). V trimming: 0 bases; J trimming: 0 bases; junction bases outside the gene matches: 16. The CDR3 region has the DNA TGTGCCAGCAGTTTATCGATCAGAGGAGCGCTAGCGGGAACTAGCACAGATACGCAGTATTTT. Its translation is CASSLSIRGALAGTSTDTQYF.

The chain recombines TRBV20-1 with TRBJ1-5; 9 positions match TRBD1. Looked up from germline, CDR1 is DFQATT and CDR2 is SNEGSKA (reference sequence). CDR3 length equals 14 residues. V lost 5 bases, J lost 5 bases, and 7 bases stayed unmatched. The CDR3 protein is CSAQTGGPHQPQHF. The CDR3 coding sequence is TGCAGTGCTCAAACAGGGGGCCCCCATCAGCCCCAGCATTTT.

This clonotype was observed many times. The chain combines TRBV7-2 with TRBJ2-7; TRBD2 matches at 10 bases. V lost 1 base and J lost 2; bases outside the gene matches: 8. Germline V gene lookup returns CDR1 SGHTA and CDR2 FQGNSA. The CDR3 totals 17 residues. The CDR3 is CASSLESGGAKAYEQYF. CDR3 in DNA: TGTGCCAGCAGCTTAGAGAGCGGGGGGGCCAAAGCCTACGAGCAGTACTTC.

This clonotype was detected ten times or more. The CDR3: CASSPPWVEVDTEAFF. The CDR3 DNA is TGTGCCAGCAGCCCGCCTTGGGTTGAGGTTGACACTGAAGCTTTCTTT. This chain uses TRBV7-6 with TRBJ1-1; D not certain. The CDR3 runs 16 residues. CDR1 SGHVS and CDR2 FNYEAQ come from the germline V gene. The V end lost 5 bases, the J end lost 3 bases, and 19 bases lay between the germline ends.

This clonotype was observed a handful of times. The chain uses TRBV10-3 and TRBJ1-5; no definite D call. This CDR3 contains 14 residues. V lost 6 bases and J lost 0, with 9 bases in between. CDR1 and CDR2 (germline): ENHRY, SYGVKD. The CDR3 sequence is CAISPVNSNQPQHF. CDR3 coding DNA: TGTGCCATCAGCCCAGTGAATAGCAATCAGCCCCAGCATTTT.

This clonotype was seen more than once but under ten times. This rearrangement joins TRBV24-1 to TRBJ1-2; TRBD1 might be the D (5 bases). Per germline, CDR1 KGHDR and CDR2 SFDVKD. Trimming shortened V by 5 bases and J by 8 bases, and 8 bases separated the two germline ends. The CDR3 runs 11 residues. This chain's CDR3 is CATSGGSGYTF. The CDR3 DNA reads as TGTGCCACCAGTGGGGGGAGCGGCTACACCTTC.

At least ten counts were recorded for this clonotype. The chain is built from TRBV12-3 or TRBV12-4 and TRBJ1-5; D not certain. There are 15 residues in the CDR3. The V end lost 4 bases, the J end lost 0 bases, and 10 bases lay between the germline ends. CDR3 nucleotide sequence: TGTGCCAGCAGTTATGACGCCGCTAGCAATCAGCCCCAGCATTTT. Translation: CASSYDAASNQPQHF.

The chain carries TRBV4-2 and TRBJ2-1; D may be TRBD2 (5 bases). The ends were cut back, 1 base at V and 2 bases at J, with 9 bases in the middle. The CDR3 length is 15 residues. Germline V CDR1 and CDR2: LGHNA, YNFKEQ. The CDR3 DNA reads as TGTGCCAGCAGCCAAGGGGGTAGCGCCTACAATGAGCAGTTCTTC. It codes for CASSQGGSAYNEQFF.

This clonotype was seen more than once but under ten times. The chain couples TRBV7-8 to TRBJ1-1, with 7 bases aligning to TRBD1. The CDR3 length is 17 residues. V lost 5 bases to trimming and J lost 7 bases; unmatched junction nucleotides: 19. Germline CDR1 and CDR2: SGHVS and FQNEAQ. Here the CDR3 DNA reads TGTGCCAGCAGCCTAAAATGGAGTTCCGGGACAGCCTTTGAAGCTTTCTTT. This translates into CASSLKWSSGTAFEAFF.

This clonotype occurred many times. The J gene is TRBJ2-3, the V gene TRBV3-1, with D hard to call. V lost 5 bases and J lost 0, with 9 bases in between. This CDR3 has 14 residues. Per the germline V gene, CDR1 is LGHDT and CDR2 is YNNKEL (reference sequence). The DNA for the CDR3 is TGTGCCAGCAGCGCCGGCCTTAGCACAGATACGCAGTATTTT. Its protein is CASSAGLSTDTQYF.